The 5 T cell receptor beta chains below all came from one sample that was sequenced in a study of a mutant IDH1 vaccine in newly diagnosed glioma. The time point: week 5, during vaccination. In the vaccine, a single dose held 300 ug of the mutant IDH1 20-mer peptide, along with topical imiquimod. Profiling relied on immunoSEQ multiplex PCR, and the TCRdb table lists in-frame clones only, not all of them. The table has approximately 26,000 clones, roughly 80% seen once; the top ten hold approximately 7.7%. Their antigen targets remain unknown. The material sequenced was PBMCs, taken from a glioma patient whose treatment included an IDH1 peptide vaccine. All receptors come from a man aged 40-50 years with glioma. Some clones in this sample may be carry-over from other donors' samples.

The chain combines TRBV6-1 with TRBJ2-7; 7 positions match TRBD1. This CDR3 spans 13 amino acids. The trim removed 2 bases at V and 5 bases at J, leaving 3 bases unmatched. Germline loops: CDR1 MNHNS, CDR2 SASEGT. The CDR3 spells CASSERGQDEQYF. The CDR3 nucleotides read TGTGCCAGCAGTGAAAGAGGACAGGACGAGCAGTACTTC.

The rearrangement joins TRBV19 to TRBJ2-7; 12 nucleotides align to TRBD1. Looked up from germline, CDR1 is LNHDA and CDR2 is SQIVND (reference sequence). J was trimmed by 2 bases and V by 5 bases; bases with no gene match: 1. There are 14 residues in the CDR3. The CDR3 loop reads CASSGTGGAYEQYF. The CDR3 DNA reads TGTGCCAGTAGTGGGACAGGGGGCGCCTACGAGCAGTACTTC.

The gene calls are TRBV5-5 and TRBJ2-1; D perhaps matches TRBD1 (5 bases). V was pared by 3 bases and J by 5 bases, with 12 bases between. The CDR3 is 14 residues long. From germline, CDR1 is SGHKS and CDR2 YYEKEE (reference sequence). The DNA for the CDR3 is TGTGCCAGCAGCTCGCCAGGGTCTCACAATGAGCAGTTCTTC. Its protein product is CASSSPGSHNEQFF.

The V gene is TRBV6-5, the J gene TRBJ1-2; D remains unclear. The CDR3 contains 13 residues. The germline V gene encodes CDR1 MNHEY and CDR2 SVGAGI. Trimming took 0 bases from V and 5 from J, leaving 7 bases between them. The CDR3 DNA reads as TGTGCCAGCAGTTACTCGGGCGGGTATGGCTACACCTTC. Amino acids: CASSYSGGYGYTF.

V gene TRBV6-5 combines with J gene TRBJ2-7; TRBD1 aligns across 7 bases. After removal of 4 bases from V and 0 bases from J, the junction contained 6 bases not matched to a gene. CDR3 length: 15 residues. CDR1 MNHEY and CDR2 SVGAGI come from the germline V gene. The CDR3 spells CASSFRDRFSYEQYF. The CDR3 region has the DNA TGTGCCAGCAGTTTCCGGGACAGATTCTCCTACGAGCAGTACTTC.